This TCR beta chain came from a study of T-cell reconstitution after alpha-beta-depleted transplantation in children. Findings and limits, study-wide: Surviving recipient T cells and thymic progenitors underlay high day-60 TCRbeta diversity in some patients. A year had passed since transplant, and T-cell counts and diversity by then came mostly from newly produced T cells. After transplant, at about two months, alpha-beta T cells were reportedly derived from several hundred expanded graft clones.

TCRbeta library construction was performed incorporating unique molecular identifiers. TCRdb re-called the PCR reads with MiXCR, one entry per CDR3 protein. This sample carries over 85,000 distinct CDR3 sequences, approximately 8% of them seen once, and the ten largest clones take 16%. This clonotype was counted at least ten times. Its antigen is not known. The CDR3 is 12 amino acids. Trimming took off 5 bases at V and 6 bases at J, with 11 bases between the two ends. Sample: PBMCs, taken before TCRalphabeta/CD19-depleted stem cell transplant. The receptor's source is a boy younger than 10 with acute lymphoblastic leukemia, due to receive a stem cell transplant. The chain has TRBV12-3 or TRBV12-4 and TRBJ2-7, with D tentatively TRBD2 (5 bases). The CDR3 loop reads CASSHEGGEQYF. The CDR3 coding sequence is TGTGCCAGCAGTCATGAAGGAGGCGAGCAGTACTTC.